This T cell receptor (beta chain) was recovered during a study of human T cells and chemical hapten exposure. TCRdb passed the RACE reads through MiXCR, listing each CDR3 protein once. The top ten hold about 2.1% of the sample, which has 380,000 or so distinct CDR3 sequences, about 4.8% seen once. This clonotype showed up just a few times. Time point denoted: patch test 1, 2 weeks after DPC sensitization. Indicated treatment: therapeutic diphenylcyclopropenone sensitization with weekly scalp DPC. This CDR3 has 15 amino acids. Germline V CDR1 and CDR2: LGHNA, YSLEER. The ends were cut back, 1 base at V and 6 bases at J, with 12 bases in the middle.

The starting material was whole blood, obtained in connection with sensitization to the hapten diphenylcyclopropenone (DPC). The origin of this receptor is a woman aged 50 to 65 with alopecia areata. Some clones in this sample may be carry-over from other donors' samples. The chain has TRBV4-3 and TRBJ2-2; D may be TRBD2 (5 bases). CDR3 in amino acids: CASSQVDTGSGELFF. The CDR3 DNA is TGCGCCAGCAGCCAAGTAGATACGGGGTCCGGGGAGCTGTTTTTT.